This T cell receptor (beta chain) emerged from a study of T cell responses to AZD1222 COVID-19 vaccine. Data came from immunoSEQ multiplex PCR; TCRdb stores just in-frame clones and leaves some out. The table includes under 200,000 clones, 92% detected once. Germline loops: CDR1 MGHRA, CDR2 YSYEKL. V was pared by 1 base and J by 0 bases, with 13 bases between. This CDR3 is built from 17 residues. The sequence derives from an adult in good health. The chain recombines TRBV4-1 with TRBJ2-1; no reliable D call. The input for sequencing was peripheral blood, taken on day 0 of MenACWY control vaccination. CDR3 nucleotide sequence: TGCGCCAGCAGCCAAGTGGCCCCGTGGAGCTCCTACAATGAGCAGTTCTTC. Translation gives CASSQVAPWSSYNEQFF.